Below are 6 T cell receptor beta chains sequenced from a single sample in a study of T cells in Graves' hyperthyroidism and ophthalmopathy. TCR beta CDR3 regions were amplified from RNA transcripts. An initial round of RT-PCR targeting the TCR CDR3 relied on the HTBI primer set. One entry per CDR3 protein, called by TCRdb with MiXCR from the multiplex PCR reads. The profile covers just over 550,000 distinct CDR3 sequences, with more than 45% appearing a single time and nearly 8.5% taken by the ten largest. The specimen was peripheral blood or thyroid tissue (not recorded which). Receptor source: a woman in her late teens or twenties with Graves' hyperthyroidism.

This chain links TRBV2 with TRBJ2-6; TRBD2 agrees at 16 bases. The CDR3 sequence is 21 residues long. Germline CDR1 and CDR2: SNHLY and FYNNEI. V was pared by 7 bases and J by 0 bases, with 12 bases of the junction left unmatched. The CDR3 is CASTSAGTSGRDASGANVLTF. For the CDR3, the DNA is TGTGCCAGCACCAGTGCCGGGACTAGCGGGAGGGACGCCTCTGGGGCCAACGTCCTGACTTTC. The entire variable domain, with the rest obtained from reference TRBV2 and TRBJ2-6, is as follows: EPEVTQTPSHQVTQMGQEVILRCVPISNHLYFYWYRQILGQKVEFLVSFYNNEISEKSEIFDDQFSVERPDGSNFTLKIRSTKLEDSAMYFCASTSAGTSGRDASGANVLTFGAGSRLTVL.

Comment on this clonotype: A junction end diverges from the germline sequence, so it may reflect a read error. The genes are TRBV10-3 and TRBJ2-7, with 11 bases fitting TRBD2. The CDR3 loop spans 17 amino acids. CDR1 is ENHRY, CDR2 SYGVKD, per germline. The chain's CDR3 is CASSYSNGASGRWEQYF. The CDR3, as DNA: TGTGCCAGCAGTTACTCGAATGGGGCTAGCGGGAGGTGGGAGCAGTACTTC.

The chain joins TRBV7-2 to TRBJ2-5, with D maybe TRBD2 (6 bases). The V end was cut by 4 bases, the J end by 3 bases, with 15 bases between. The CDR3 is made up of 15 amino acids. Germline loops: CDR1 SGHTA, CDR2 FQGNSA. For the CDR3, the DNA is TGTGCCAGCAGCTCAGGGTTCGGGACTGAAGAGACCCAGTACTTC. Translation: CASSSGFGTEETQYF. The complete variable domain, with remaining parts taken from reference TRBV7-2 and TRBJ2-5, reads GAGVSQSPSNKVTEKGKDVELRCDPISGHTALYWYRQSLGQGLEFLIYFQGNSAPDKSGLPSDRFSAERTGGSVSTLTIQRTQQEDSAVYLCASSSGFGTEETQYFGPGTRLLVL.

This clonotype was counted at least ten times. The genes are TRBV7-2 and TRBJ2-6, with D unclear. The germline gives CDR1 SGHTA, CDR2 FQGNSA. The CDR3 length is 17 residues. Trimming shortened V by 0 bases and J by 4 bases, and 13 bases separated the two germline ends. This CDR3 is CASSLARGVAGANVLTF. Written as DNA, the CDR3 is TGTGCCAGCAGCTTAGCGCGTGGGGTTGCGGGGGCCAACGTCCTGACTTTC.

For this clonotype: A much larger clone lies one base from this, so it may be a read error. The chain uses TRBV29-1 and TRBJ2-7; 8 bases are a match to TRBD1. This CDR3 is 14 amino acids long. V lost 6 bases, J lost 6 bases, and 13 bases stayed unmatched. Germline V lookup: CDR1 SQVTM, CDR2 ANQGSEA. CDR3 sequence (DNA): TGCAGCGTCAGATTCCGGGACAGGCCCTGCGAGCAGTACTTC. Its translation: CSVRFRDRPCEQYF.

This clonotype appeared many times. This sequence joins TRBV2 and TRBJ2-7; TRBD2 agrees at 14 bases. CDR3 size: 14 residues. Trimming at V came to 7 bases and at J to 12 bases, leaving 11 bases not matched to a gene. The germline gives CDR1 SNHLY, CDR2 FYNNEI. CDR3 in amino acids: CASTVTSGRAVAYF. The CDR3 coding sequence is TGTGCCAGCACCGTGACTAGCGGGAGGGCCGTTGCGTACTTC.